In this sample, the clone carrying this T cell receptor (beta chain) turned up a few times. Its antigen is still unknown. The sample originates from a study of graft-versus-host responses after intestinal transplantation. Study-wide points: Individuals who had graft-donor T cell macrochimerism had allografts that showed high graft-versus-host to host-versus-graft clonal ratios.

CDR1 is MNHEY and CDR2 is SVGAGI in the germline V gene. There are 16 residues in the CDR3. The J segment lost 5 bases and the V segment lost 2 bases, leaving 9 bases of the junction unmatched. The data were produced by immunoSEQ multiplex PCR, yet TCRdb's version contains in-frame clones alone and is incomplete. The sample has about 85,000 clones, over 80% seen once; the top ten hold about a sixth. The chain carries TRBV6-5 and TRBJ2-7; 10 bases map to TRBD2. This receptor was obtained from a human donor who received an intestinal transplant. The material sequenced was unstimulated CD8+ T cells sorted from spleen or lymph node cells, taken before intestinal transplant. The CDR3 loop is CASSYKVLAGADEQYF. DNA for the CDR3: TGTGCCAGCAGTTACAAGGTTCTAGCGGGAGCGGACGAGCAGTACTTC.